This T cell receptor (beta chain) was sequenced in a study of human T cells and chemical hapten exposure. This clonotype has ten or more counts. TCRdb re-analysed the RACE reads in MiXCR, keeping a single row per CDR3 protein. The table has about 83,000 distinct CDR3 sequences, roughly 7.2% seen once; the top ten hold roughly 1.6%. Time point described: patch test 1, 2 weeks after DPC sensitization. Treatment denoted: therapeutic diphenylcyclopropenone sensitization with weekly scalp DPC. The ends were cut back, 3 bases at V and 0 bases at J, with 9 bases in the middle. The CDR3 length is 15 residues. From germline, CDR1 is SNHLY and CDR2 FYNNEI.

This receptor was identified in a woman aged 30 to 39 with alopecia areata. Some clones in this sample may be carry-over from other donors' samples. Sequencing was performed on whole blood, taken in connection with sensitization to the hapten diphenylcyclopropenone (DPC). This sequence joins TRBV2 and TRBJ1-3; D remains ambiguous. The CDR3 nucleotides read TGTGCCAGCAGTGACTCGGCAATCTCTGGAAACACCATATATTTT. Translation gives CASSDSAISGNTIYF.